The clone carrying this T cell receptor (beta chain) was observed at least ten times. Its specificity is not known. These data belong to a study of T cells in Graves' hyperthyroidism and ophthalmopathy. General study points: A 13 V-J model separated ophthalmopathy from stable hyperthyroidism. Ophthalmopathy got predicted by the model a median around six months before its onset. Most thyroid clonotypes with frequency above 0.001 were detected in blood.

Disease duration under 2 months; hyperthyroidism patients were aged 18 to 65. Germline CDR1 and CDR2: LGHDT and YNNKEL (reference sequence). The CDR3 totals 14 residues. Researchers took RNA transcripts and amplified the TCR beta CDR3 regions from them. TCR CDR3 underwent first-round RT-PCR with the HTBI primer set. TCRdb re-analysed the multiplex PCR reads in MiXCR, keeping a single row per CDR3 protein. Of about 210,000 distinct CDR3 sequences listed, 15% to 20% are singletons. The J gene is TRBJ2-1, the V gene TRBV3-1; D possibly corresponds to TRBD2 (6 bases). The origin of this receptor is a man aged 50 or older with Graves' hyperthyroidism. The material sequenced was blood. The DNA of the CDR3 is TGTGCAAGCGGACGTGGCGGGACCTACAATGAGCAGTTCTTC. Encoded protein: CASGRGGTYNEQFF.